This entry lists 27 T cell receptor beta chains sequenced from one sample in a study of blood T cell repertoires in COVID-19 (dated by TCRdb to 2020 to 2021). The library was prepared using the immunoSEQ multiplex PCR assay. TCRdb provides this immuneACCESS table in a form limited to in-frame rearrangements. Some clones are lacking; in checked studies, under half of them reflect an unresolved V gene, and why the rest are absent is not known. The sample table records under 85,000 clones; around 85% of these occur just once. Of the sample, around a sixth falls within the top ten clones. Sequencing used peripheral blood. The receptors originated from a man of 80 years or more in a cohort sampled during active COVID-19.

J is TRBJ2-3 and V is TRBV6-5; tentatively, D is TRBD1 (6 bases). The CDR3 consists of 15 residues. Germline lookup yields CDR1 MNHEY and CDR2 SVGAGI. The ends were cut back, 5 bases at V and 3 bases at J, with 15 bases in the middle. CDR3 protein: CASSPRQVGTDTQYF. As DNA, the CDR3 is TGTGCCAGCAGTCCTCGACAGGTTGGGACAGATACGCAGTATTTT.

V and J are TRBV5-1 and TRBJ1-1, with 7 bases that match TRBD1. The CDR3 contains 14 residues. V gave up 4 bases and J gave up 5 bases; unmatched junction bases: 8. Germline V gene sequence: CDR1 SGHRS, CDR2 YFSETQ. CDR3 amino acids: CASSGWDSGTEAFF. In DNA form, the CDR3 reads TGCGCCAGCAGCGGATGGGACAGTGGAACTGAAGCTTTCTTT.

This clone is categorized as medium-sized. The V and J genes are TRBV27 and TRBJ1-5; 7 positions match TRBD1. The CDR3 has 15 amino acids. Trimming took 3 bases from V and 2 from J; bases not matched to a gene: 4. Germline V gene data show CDR1 as MNHEY and CDR2 as SMNVEV (reference sequence). CDR3 region: CASSFRRGGNQPQHF. Here the CDR3 DNA reads TGTGCCAGCAGTTTTCGCAGGGGGGGCAATCAGCCCCAGCATTTT.

The rearrangement links TRBV5-1 to TRBJ1-2, with D hard to call. CDR3 length: 13 residues. V dropped 0 bases and J dropped 3 bases, with 6 bases sitting between them. CDR1 is SGHRS, CDR2 YFSETQ, per germline. The CDR3 loop reads CASSLGDDYGYTF. In nucleotides, the CDR3 is TGCGCCAGCAGCTTGGGCGATGACTATGGCTACACCTTC.

The genes are TRBV11-3 and TRBJ2-3; 16 positions agree with TRBD2. There are 18 residues in the CDR3. In germline, CDR1 is SGHNT, CDR2 YENEEA. With V trimmed by 5 bases and J by 6 bases, 11 bases remained unmatched. The CDR3 is CASSPGTSGGAGVDTQYF. DNA of the CDR3: TGTGCCAGCAGCCCCGGGACTAGCGGGGGGGCCGGGGTTGATACGCAGTATTTT.

The chain uses TRBV6-6 and TRBJ1-2; perhaps TRBD1 as D (5 bases). The V end was cut by 8 bases, the J end by 4 bases, with 20 bases between. Germline V gene data show CDR1 as MNHNY and CDR2 as SVGAGI (reference sequence). The CDR3 runs to 15 residues. This CDR3 is CASGGDSVTRYGYTF. The CDR3 DNA is TGTGCCAGCGGGGGGGACTCGGTTACCCGCTATGGCTACACCTTC.

The chain employs TRBV19 and TRBJ1-5; D gene ambiguous. Germline CDR1 is LNHDA and CDR2 is SQIVND (reference sequence). V lost 6 bases and J 0 bases, leaving 3 bases between the germline ends. The length of the CDR3 is 12 residues. The chain's CDR3 is CASSYSNQPQHF. Written as DNA, the CDR3 is TGTGCCAGTAGCTATAGCAATCAGCCCCAGCATTTT.

This chain uses TRBV7-2 with TRBJ2-2; possibly TRBD2 for D (5 bases). Trimming stripped 3 bases from V and 2 bases from J, with 10 bases between. In germline, CDR1 is SGHTA, CDR2 FQGNSA. The CDR3 runs to 15 residues. The CDR3: CASSLGVGNTGELFF. The CDR3, as DNA: TGTGCCAGCAGCTTGGGAGTGGGTAACACCGGGGAGCTGTTTTTT.

The chain combines TRBV5-1 with TRBJ2-3; TRBD2 matches 9 bases. From germline, CDR1 is SGHRS and CDR2 YFSETQ. V shed 0 bases and J 5 bases; nucleotides not matched to a gene: 10. The CDR3 is made up of 17 amino acids. The DNA of the CDR3 is TGCGCCAGCAGCTTGGCCATCGGCGGGGGGGCTAGAGATACGCAGTATTTT. This translates into CASSLAIGGGARDTQYF.

This sequence joins TRBV29-1 and TRBJ1-1, with a weak D call TRBD1 (6 bases). The germline CDR1 and CDR2 sequences are SQVTM and ANQGSEA. This CDR3 is 15 amino acids long. V lost 7 bases to trimming and J lost 4 bases, with 22 bases between them. The CDR3 loop is CSATPGHTGGTEAFF. The CDR3 coding sequence is TGCAGCGCCACACCGGGACATACGGGAGGCACTGAAGCTTTCTTT.

The J gene is TRBJ2-3, the V gene TRBV7-8; the D is unclear. This CDR3 is 13 amino acids long. The V end was cut by 0 bases, the J end by 8 bases, with 9 bases between. CDR1 SGHVS and CDR2 FQNEAQ come from the germline V gene. Here the CDR3 DNA reads TGTGCCAGCAGCTTAGCGCCCGCCGGTACGCAGTATTTT. It yields the protein CASSLAPAGTQYF.

The V gene is TRBV7-2, the J gene TRBJ1-1, with 8 bases matching TRBD1. J lost 0 bases, V lost 5 bases, and 8 bases had no gene match. The CDR3 has 16 residues. Germline V gene sequence: CDR1 SGHTA, CDR2 FQGNSA. CDR3 loop: CASSVRTGLLNTEAFF. CDR3 nucleotides: TGTGCCAGCAGCGTACGGACAGGGCTCCTGAACACTGAAGCTTTCTTT. The variable domain in full, with the rest retrieved from reference TRBV7-2 and TRBJ1-1, is GAGVSQSPSNKVTEKGKDVELRCDPISGHTALYWYRQSLGQGLEFLIYFQGNSAPDKSGLPSDRFSAERTGGSVSTLTIQRTQQEDSAVYLCASSVRTGLLNTEAFFGQGTRLTVV.

The V and J genes are TRBV19 and TRBJ2-5; 8 bases fit TRBD1. The trim removed 3 bases at V and 5 bases at J, leaving 5 bases unmatched. CDR1 and CDR2 from the germline V gene are LNHDA and SQIVND (reference sequence). CDR3 length equals 14 residues. CDR3 sequence reads: CASSIETGAETQYF. CDR3 bases: TGTGCCAGTAGTATCGAGACAGGGGCTGAGACCCAGTACTTC.

The chain couples TRBV6-5 to TRBJ1-5; 7 bases match TRBD1. Trimming took 5 bases from V and 3 from J; bases not matched to a gene: 4. The CDR3 length is 14 residues. Germline CDR1 is MNHEY and CDR2 is SVGAGI. DNA of the CDR3: TGTGCCAGCAGTCCAGGGGGATCCAATCAGCCCCAGCATTTT. Translation gives CASSPGGSNQPQHF.

The chain couples TRBV28 to TRBJ1-3, with TRBD1 as a possible D gene (6 bases). V lost 2 bases and J 0 bases, leaving 8 bases between the germline ends. The germline CDR1 and CDR2 sequences are MDHEN and SYDVKM. The CDR3 loop spans 15 amino acids. The CDR3 loop reads CASSLPTGSGNTIYF. The CDR3 DNA reads as TGTGCCAGCAGTTTACCGACAGGCTCTGGAAACACCATATATTTT.

This clone was found once. The J gene is TRBJ2-5, the V gene TRBV11-1; 7 positions agree with TRBD1. Looked up from germline, CDR1 is SGHAT and CDR2 is FQDESV (reference sequence). The J segment lost 2 bases and the V segment lost 2 bases, leaving 5 bases of the junction unmatched. The CDR3 length is 15 residues. In DNA, the CDR3 is TGTGCCAGCAGCTTAATGGGACAGATACAAGAGACCCAGTACTTC. Translation gives CASSLMGQIQETQYF. The whole variable domain, filled in from reference TRBV11-1 and TRBJ2-5, reads EAEVAQSPRYKITEKSQAVAFWCDPISGHATLYWYRQILGQGPELLVQFQDESVVDDSQLPKDRFSAERLKGVDSTLKIQPAELGDSAMYLCASSLMGQIQETQYFGPGTRLLVL.

The chain joins TRBV5-5 to TRBJ2-2; tentatively, D is TRBD1 (6 bases). Trimming shortened V by 4 bases and J by 0 bases, and 16 bases separated the two germline ends. Looked up from germline, CDR1 is SGHKS and CDR2 is YYEKEE (reference sequence). The CDR3 covers 17 residues. CDR3 coding DNA: TGTGCCAGCAGCCTCCGGGCCGGGACAACGAACACCGGGGAGCTGTTTTTT. As protein: CASSLRAGTTNTGELFF.

This sequence joins TRBV12-3 or TRBV12-4 and TRBJ1-1, with D possibly TRBD1 on 5 matching bases. Trimming took off 5 bases at V and 2 bases at J, with 9 bases between the two ends. This CDR3 has 13 amino acids. The CDR3 DNA reads TGTGCCAGCAGTACCACAGGTAACACTGAAGCTTTCTTT. Amino acids: CASSTTGNTEAFF.

The gene calls are TRBV29-1 and TRBJ2-5; D perhaps matches TRBD1 (6 bases). Trimming shortened V by 7 bases and J by 4 bases, and 13 bases separated the two germline ends. Germline CDR1 SQVTM, CDR2 ANQGSEA. The CDR3 is 12 amino acids. The CDR3 loop reads CSGARGGETQYF. DNA of the CDR3: TGCAGCGGCGCCAGGGGCGGAGAGACCCAGTACTTC. The entire variable domain, with the rest obtained from reference TRBV29-1 and TRBJ2-5, is as follows: SAVISQKPSRDICQRGTSLTIQCQVDSQVTMMFWYRQQPGQSLTLIATANQGSEATYESGFVIDKFPISRPNLTFSTLTVSNMSPEDSSIYLCSGARGGETQYFGPGTRLLVL.

This clone was observed a single time. The chain has TRBV19 and TRBJ2-5; the match to TRBD1 covers 12 bases. V was clipped by 4 bases and J by 5 bases; unmatched bases: 8. Germline V gene lookup returns CDR1 LNHDA and CDR2 SQIVND (reference sequence). This CDR3 spans 16 amino acids. In DNA, the CDR3 is TGTGCCAGTAGTAGGGGGACAGGGGGCCGGGTGGAGACCCAGTACTTC. Protein sequence: CASSRGTGGRVETQYF.

V usage is TRBV7-2 and J usage is TRBJ1-5; D gene uncertain. The V gene lost 2 bases and the J gene lost 0 bases, with 11 bases spanning the gap. Germline V lookup: CDR1 SGHTA, CDR2 FQGNSA. This CDR3 comprises 16 residues. The CDR3 bases are TGTGCCAGCAGCTTAAGTACGGGAGATAGCAATCAGCCCCAGCATTTT. The encoded protein is CASSLSTGDSNQPQHF.

The chain recombines TRBV7-2 with TRBJ1-2; D unclear. CDR1 SGHTA and CDR2 FQGNSA come from the germline V gene. V dropped 2 bases and J dropped 2 bases, with 6 bases sitting between them. This CDR3 has 13 residues. The CDR3 loop is CASSLKRNYGYTF. CDR3 sequence (DNA): TGTGCCAGCAGCTTAAAGCGGAACTATGGCTACACCTTC.

This clone was counted only a few times. This chain links TRBV7-2 with TRBJ1-1, with a possible D match to TRBD1 (6 bases). The V end lost 4 bases, the J end lost 3 bases, and 12 bases lay between the germline ends. The CDR3 contains 14 residues. The germline V gene encodes CDR1 SGHTA and CDR2 FQGNSA. The chain's CDR3 is CASSYMTGDTEAFF. As DNA, the CDR3 is TGTGCCAGCAGCTACATGACAGGAGACACTGAAGCTTTCTTT.

This chain uses TRBV7-8 with TRBJ1-1, with unresolved D. Germline CDR1 is SGHVS and CDR2 is FQNEAQ. V was pared by 3 bases and J by 1 base, with 6 bases between. The CDR3 extends over 13 amino acids. The CDR3 nucleotides read TGTGCCAGCAGCTTCCAGTCGAACACTGAAGCTTTCTTT. Translating it yields CASSFQSNTEAFF.

The sample holds one count of this clone. The genes are TRBV6-5 and TRBJ1-2; D unresolved. The CDR3 covers 14 residues. V lost 5 bases and J lost 2, with 12 bases in between. The germline gives CDR1 MNHEY, CDR2 SVGAGI. The CDR3 sequence is CASSLRVRNYGYTF. CDR3 sequence (DNA): TGTGCCAGCAGTCTCCGCGTGAGGAACTATGGCTACACCTTC.

The chain uses TRBV9 and TRBJ2-3; 9 bases fit TRBD2. The CDR3 covers 16 residues. V lost 0 bases to trimming and J lost 7 bases; unmatched junction nucleotides: 9. Germline loops: CDR1 SGDLS, CDR2 YYNGEE. The DNA of the CDR3 is TGTGCCAGCAGCGTAGAGGGTAGCGGGGGTGGGAATACGCAGTATTTT. Protein sequence: CASSVEGSGGGNTQYF.

The rearrangement joins TRBV10-3 to TRBJ2-3; 8 bases align to TRBD1. The germline CDR1 and CDR2 sequences are ENHRY and SYGVKD. The CDR3 covers 14 residues. With V trimmed by 5 bases and J by 2 bases, 3 bases remained unmatched. This CDR3 is CAISPDRATDTQYF. The CDR3 nucleotides are TGTGCCATCAGTCCGGACAGGGCCACAGATACGCAGTATTTT.